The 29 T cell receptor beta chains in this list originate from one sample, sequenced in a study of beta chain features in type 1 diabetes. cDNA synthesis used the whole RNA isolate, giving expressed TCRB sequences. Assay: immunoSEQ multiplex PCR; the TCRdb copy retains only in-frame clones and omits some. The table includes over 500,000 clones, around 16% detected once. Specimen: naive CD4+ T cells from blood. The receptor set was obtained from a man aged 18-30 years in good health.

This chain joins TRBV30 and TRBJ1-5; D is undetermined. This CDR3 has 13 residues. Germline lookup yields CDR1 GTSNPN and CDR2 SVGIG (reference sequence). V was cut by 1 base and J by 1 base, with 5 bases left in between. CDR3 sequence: CAWSAPSNQPQHF. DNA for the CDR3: TGTGCCTGGAGTGCCCCCAGCAATCAGCCCCAGCATTTT.

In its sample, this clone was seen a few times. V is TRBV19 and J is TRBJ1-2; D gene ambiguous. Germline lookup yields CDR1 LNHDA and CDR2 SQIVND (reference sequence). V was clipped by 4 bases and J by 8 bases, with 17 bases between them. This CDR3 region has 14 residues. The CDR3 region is CASSRLHPASGYTF. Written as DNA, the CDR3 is TGTGCCAGTAGTAGACTCCACCCCGCGAGCGGCTACACCTTC.

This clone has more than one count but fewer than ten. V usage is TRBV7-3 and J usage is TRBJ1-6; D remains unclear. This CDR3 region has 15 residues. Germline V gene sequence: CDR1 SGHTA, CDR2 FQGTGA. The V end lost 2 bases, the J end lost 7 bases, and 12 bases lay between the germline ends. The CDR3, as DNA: TGTGCCAGCAGCTTAGGCCAGGCGGTAAATTCACCCCTCCACTTT. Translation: CASSLGQAVNSPLHF.

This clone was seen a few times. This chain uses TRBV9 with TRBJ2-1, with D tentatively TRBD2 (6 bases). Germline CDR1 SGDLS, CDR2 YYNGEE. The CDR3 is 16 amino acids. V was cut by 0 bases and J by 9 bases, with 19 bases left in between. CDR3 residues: CASSVAGGIGYGEQFF. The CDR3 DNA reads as TGTGCCAGCAGCGTAGCCGGCGGGATCGGTTATGGTGAGCAGTTCTTC.

For the CDR3, the DNA is TGTGCCGGGTCATGGACATCCTACGAGCAGTACTTC. Translation: CAGSWTSYEQYF. V is TRBV30 and J is TRBJ2-7; the D gene is possibly TRBD1 (5 bases). Trimming took off 8 bases at V and 1 base at J, with 12 bases between the two ends. CDR3 length equals 12 residues. Germline lookup yields CDR1 GTSNPN and CDR2 SVGIG (reference sequence).

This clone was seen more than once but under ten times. The DNA for the CDR3 is TGTGCCAGCAGTTGGTGGAACGGGGGTTTGACTGAAGCTTTCTTT. Protein product: CASSWWNGGLTEAFF. The genes are TRBV28 and TRBJ1-1; D is perhaps TRBD1 (5 bases). CDR3 size: 15 residues. Germline assignment: CDR1 MDHEN and CDR2 SYDVKM. V was pared by 4 bases and J by 5 bases, with 17 bases between. The complete variable domain, with remaining parts taken from reference TRBV28 and TRBJ1-1, reads DVKVTQSSRYLVKRTGEKVFLECVQDMDHENMFWYRQDPGLGLRLIYFSYDVKMKEKGDIPEGYSVSREKKERFSLILESASTNQTSMYLCASSWWNGGLTEAFFGQGTRLTVV.

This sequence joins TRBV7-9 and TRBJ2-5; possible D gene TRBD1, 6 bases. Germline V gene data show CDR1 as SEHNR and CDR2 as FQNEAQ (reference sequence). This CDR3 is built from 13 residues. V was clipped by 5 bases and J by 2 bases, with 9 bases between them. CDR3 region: CASSRGSQETQYF. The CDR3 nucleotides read TGTGCCAGCAGCAGGGGGAGTCAAGAGACCCAGTACTTC. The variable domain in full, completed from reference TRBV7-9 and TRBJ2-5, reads DTGVSQNPRHKITKRGQNVTFRCDPISEHNRLYWYRQTLGQGPEFLTYFQNEAQLEKSRLLSDRFSAERPKGSFSTLEIQRTEQGDSAMYLCASSRGSQETQYFGPGTRLLVL.

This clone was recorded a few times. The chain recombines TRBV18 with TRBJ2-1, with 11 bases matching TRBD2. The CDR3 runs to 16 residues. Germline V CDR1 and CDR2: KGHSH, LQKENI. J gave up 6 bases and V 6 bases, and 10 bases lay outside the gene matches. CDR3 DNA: TGTGCCAGCTCGCGGGAACTAGCGGGAGTTGTCAATGAGCAGTTCTTC. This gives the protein CASSRELAGVVNEQFF.

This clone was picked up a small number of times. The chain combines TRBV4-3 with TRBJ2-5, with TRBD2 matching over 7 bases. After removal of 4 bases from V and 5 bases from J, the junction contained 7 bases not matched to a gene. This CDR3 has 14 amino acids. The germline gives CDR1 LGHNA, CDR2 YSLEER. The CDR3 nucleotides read TGCGCCAGCAGCCCCGTCGGGGGGTGGGAGACCCAGTACTTC. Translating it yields CASSPVGGWETQYF.

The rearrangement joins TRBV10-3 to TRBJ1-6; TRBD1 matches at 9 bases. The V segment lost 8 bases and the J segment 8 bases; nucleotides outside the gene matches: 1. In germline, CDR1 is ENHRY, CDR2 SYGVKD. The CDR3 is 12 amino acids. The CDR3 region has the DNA TGTGCCATCCGGGACAGGGATTCACCCCTCCACTTT. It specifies CAIRDRDSPLHF.

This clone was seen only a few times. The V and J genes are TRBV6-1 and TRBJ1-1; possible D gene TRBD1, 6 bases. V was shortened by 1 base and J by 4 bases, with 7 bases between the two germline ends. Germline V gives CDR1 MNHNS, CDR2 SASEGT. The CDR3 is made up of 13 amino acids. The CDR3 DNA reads TGTGCCAGCAGTGAAGGCAGGGGCACTGAAGCTTTCTTT. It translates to CASSEGRGTEAFF.

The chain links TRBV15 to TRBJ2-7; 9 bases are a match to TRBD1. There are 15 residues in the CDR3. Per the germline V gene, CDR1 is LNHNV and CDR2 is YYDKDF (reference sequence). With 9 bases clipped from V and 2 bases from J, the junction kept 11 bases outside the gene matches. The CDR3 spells CATSVGRTGAYEQYF. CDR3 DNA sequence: TGTGCCACTAGTGTTGGTAGGACAGGGGCCTACGAGCAGTACTTC.

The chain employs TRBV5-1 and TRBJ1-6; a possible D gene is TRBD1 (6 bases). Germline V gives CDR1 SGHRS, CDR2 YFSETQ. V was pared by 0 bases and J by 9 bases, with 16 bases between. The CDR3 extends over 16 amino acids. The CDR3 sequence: CASSLVLQGLGSPLHF. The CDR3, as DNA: TGCGCCAGCAGCTTGGTTCTACAGGGCTTGGGTTCACCCCTCCACTTT. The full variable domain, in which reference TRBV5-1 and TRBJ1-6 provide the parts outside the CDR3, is KAGVTQTPRYLIKTRGQQVTLSCSPISGHRSVSWYQQTPGQGLQFLFEYFSETQRNKGNFPGRFSGRQFSNSRSEMNVSTLELGDSALYLCASSLVLQGLGSPLHFGNGTRLTVT.

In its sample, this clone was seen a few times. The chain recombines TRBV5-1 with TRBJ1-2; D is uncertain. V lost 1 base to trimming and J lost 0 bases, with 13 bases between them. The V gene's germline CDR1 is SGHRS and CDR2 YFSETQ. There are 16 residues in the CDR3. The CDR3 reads CASSLRPDAANYGYTF. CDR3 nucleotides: TGCGCCAGCAGCTTGCGGCCAGATGCTGCTAACTATGGCTACACCTTC.

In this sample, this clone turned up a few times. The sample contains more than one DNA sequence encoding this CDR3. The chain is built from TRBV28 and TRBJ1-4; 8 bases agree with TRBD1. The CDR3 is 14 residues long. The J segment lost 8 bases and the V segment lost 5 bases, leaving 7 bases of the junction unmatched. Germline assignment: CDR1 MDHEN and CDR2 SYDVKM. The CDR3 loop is CASSPGQGREKLFF. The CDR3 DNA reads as TGTGCCAGCAGTCCTGGACAGGGAAGGGAAAAACTGTTTTTT. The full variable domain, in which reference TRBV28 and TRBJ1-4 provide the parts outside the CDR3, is DVKVTQSSRYLVKRTGEKVFLECVQDMDHENMFWYRQDPGLGLRLIYFSYDVKMKEKGDIPEGYSVSREKKERFSLILESASTNQTSMYLCASSPGQGREKLFFGSGTQLSVL.

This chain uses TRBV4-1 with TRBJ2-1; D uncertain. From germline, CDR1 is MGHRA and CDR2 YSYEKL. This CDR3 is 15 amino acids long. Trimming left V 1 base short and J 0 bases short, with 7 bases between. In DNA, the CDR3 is TGCGCCAGCAGCCAAGTGATCGGCTCCTACAATGAGCAGTTCTTC. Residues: CASSQVIGSYNEQFF.

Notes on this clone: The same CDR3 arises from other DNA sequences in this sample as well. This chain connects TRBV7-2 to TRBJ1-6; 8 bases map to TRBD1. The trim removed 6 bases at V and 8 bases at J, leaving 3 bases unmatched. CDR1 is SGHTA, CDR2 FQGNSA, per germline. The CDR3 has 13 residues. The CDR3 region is CASSSTGDSPLHF. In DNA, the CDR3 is TGTGCCAGCAGTTCGACAGGGGATTCACCCCTCCACTTT.

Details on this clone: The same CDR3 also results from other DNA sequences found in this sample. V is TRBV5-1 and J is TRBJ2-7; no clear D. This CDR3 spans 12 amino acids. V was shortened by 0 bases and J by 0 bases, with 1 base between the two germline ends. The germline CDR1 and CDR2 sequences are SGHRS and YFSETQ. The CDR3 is CASSLVSYEQYF. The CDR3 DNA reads TGCGCCAGCAGCTTGGTCTCCTACGAGCAGTACTTC. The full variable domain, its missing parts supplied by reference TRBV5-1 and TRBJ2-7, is KAGVTQTPRYLIKTRGQQVTLSCSPISGHRSVSWYQQTPGQGLQFLFEYFSETQRNKGNFPGRFSGRQFSNSRSEMNVSTLELGDSALYLCASSLVSYEQYFGPGTRLTVT.

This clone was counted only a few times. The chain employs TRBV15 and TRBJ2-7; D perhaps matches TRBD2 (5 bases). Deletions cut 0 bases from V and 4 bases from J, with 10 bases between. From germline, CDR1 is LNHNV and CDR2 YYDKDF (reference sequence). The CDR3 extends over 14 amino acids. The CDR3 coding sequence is TGTGCCACCAGCAGAGATCTTGAGCGGTACGAGCAGTACTTC. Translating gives CATSRDLERYEQYF. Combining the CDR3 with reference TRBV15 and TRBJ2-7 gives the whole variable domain DAMVIQNPRYQVTQFGKPVTLSCSQTLNHNVMYWYQQKSSQAPKLLFHYYDKDFNNEADTPDNFQSRRPNTSFCFLDIRSPGLGDTAMYLCATSRDLERYEQYFGPGTRLTVT.

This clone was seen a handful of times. The CDR3 is CAIQGGGNQETQYF. DNA of the CDR3: TGTGCCATCCAGGGGGGTGGGAACCAAGAGACCCAGTACTTC. The chain joins TRBV10-3 to TRBJ2-5, with a possible D match to TRBD1 (7 bases). This CDR3 is 14 amino acids long. Trimming removed 8 bases from V and 0 bases from J, with 13 bases in between. The germline CDR1 and CDR2 sequences are ENHRY and SYGVKD.

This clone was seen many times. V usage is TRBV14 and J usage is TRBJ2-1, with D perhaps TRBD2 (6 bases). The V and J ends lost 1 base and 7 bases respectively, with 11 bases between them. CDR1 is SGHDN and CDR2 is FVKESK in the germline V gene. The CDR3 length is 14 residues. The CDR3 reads CASSQGWLANEQFF. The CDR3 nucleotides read TGTGCCAGCAGCCAAGGTTGGCTAGCGAATGAGCAGTTCTTC.

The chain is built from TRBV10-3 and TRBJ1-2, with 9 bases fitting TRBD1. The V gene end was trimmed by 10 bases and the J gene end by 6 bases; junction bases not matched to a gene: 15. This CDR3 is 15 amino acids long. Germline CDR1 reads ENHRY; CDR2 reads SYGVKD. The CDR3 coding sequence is TGTGCCAAAATACTGGGACAGGGCAATGGGGATGGCTACACCTTC. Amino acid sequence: CAKILGQGNGDGYTF.

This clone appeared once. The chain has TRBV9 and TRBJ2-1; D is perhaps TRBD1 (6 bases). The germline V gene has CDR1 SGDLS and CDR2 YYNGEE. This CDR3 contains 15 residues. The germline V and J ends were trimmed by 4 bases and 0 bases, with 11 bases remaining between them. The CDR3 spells CASSTRTVSYNEQFF. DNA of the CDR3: TGTGCCAGCAGCACGCGGACAGTCTCCTACAATGAGCAGTTCTTC.

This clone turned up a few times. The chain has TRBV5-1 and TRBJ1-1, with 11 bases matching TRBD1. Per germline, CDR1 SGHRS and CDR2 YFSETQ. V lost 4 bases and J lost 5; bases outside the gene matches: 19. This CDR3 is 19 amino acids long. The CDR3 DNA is TGCGCCAGCAGCGCGGAACGAAGGCGGGACAGGGGGTTTGAAACTGAAGCTTTCTTT. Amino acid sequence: CASSAERRRDRGFETEAFF.

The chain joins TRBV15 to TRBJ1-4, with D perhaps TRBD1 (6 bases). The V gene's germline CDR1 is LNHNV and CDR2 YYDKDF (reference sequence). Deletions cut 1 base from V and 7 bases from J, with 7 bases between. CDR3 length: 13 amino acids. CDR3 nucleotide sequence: TGTGCCACCAGCAGAGGGACAGTTGAAAAACTGTTTTTT. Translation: CATSRGTVEKLFF.

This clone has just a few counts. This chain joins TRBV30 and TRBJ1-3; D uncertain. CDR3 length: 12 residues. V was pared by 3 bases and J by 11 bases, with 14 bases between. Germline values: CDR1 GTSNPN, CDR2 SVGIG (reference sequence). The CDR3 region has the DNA TGTGCCTGGAGCCCCGGCACGCCATCCATATATTTT. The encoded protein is CAWSPGTPSIYF.

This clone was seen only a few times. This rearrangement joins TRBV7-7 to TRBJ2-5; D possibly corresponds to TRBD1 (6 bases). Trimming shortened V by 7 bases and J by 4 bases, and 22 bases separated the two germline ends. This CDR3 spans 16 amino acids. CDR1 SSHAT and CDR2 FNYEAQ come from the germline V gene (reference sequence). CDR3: CASTLTPGQGRETQYF. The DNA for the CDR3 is TGTGCCAGCACCCTAACTCCGGGACAAGGTCGAGAGACCCAGTACTTC.

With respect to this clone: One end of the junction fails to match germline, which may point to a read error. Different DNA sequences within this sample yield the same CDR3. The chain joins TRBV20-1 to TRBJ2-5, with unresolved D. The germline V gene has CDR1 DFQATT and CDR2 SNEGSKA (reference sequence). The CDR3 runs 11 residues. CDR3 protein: CSARVSETQYF. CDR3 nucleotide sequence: TGCAGTGCCAGAGTCAGCGAGACCCAGTACTTC.

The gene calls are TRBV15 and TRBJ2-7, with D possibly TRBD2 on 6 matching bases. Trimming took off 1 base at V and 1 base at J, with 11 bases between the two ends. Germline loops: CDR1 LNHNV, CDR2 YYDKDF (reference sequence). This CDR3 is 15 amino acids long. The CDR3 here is CATSRGRAGSYEQYF. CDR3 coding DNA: TGTGCCACCAGCAGAGGGAGGGCAGGGTCCTACGAGCAGTACTTC. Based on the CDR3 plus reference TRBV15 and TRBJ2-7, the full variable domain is DAMVIQNPRYQVTQFGKPVTLSCSQTLNHNVMYWYQQKSSQAPKLLFHYYDKDFNNEADTPDNFQSRRPNTSFCFLDIRSPGLGDTAMYLCATSRGRAGSYEQYFGPGTRLTVT.